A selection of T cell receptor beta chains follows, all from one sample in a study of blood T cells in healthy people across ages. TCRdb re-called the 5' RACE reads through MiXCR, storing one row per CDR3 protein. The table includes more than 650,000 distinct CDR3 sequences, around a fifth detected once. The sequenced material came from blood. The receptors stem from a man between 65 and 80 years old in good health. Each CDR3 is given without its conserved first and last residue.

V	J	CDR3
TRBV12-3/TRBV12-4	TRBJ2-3	ASSPDGNTDTQY
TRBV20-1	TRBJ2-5	SARGTGTPQETQY
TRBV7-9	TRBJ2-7	ASSQSDVGGYEQY
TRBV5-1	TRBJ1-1	ASSVGGQAGTEAF
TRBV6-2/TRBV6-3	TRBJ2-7	ASSARRESRHEQY
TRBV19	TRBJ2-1	ASSQNREEEQF
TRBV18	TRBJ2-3	ASSPRGGSPLDTQY
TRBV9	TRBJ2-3	ASSITAVSTDTQY
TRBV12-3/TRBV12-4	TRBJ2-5	ASSPRARGETQY
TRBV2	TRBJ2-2	ASTTQGGSTGELF
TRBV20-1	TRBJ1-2	SARYWGGQGKTDSYGYT
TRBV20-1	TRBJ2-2	SGLSGNTGELF
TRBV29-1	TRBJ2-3	SQQRAGGTQY
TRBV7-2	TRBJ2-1	ASSFQAGLLSSYNEQF
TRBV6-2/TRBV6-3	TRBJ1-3	ASRDSSRNTIY
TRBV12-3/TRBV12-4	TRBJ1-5	ASSVTGTGSQPQH
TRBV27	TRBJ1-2	ASSLRGTKTGGYT
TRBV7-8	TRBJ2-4	ASSRGPKNIRY
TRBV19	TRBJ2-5	ASRPTVNQETQY
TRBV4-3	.	ASSQVWRDNEQF
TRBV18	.	ASSPGPYSYEQY
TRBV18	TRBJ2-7	ASSPRQGSTYEQY